The T cell receptor (beta chain) under discussion was sequenced for a study of cytomegalovirus exposure and HLA in healthy donors. Overall study: Among the roughly 370 genotyped donors, less than 85% were placed in the Caucasian-associated ancestry cluster. General observations from the study: Available immune exposure information was restricted to CMV serostatus only. While the bulk of TCR sequences proved rare, some public TCRs turned up in many donors. A missense variant in DCLRE1C was later tied to TCR beta V- and J-gene trimming.

V lost 7 bases to trimming and J lost 1 base, with 14 bases between them. The length of the CDR3 is 15 residues. Germline lookup yields CDR1 MNHEY and CDR2 SVGAGI. The study ran its PCR with 60 Vbeta and 13 Jbeta primers. The method was immunoSEQ multiplex PCR; TCRdb's version includes in-frame clones alone and lacks a portion of them. This table has over 100,000 clones, roughly four fifths appearing once. Note on this clone: Its antigen is currently unknown.

The specimen sequenced was PBMCs. The gene calls are TRBV6-5 and TRBJ2-1; D perhaps matches TRBD1 (6 bases). The sequence was collected from a male donor in good health and CMV-seronegative. This CDR3 is CASTLGRGSYNEQFF. The CDR3 bases are TGTGCCAGCACTCTGGGAAGGGGGTCCTACAATGAGCAGTTCTTC.